This is a list of T cell receptor beta chains from one sample in a study of a mutant IDH1 vaccine in newly diagnosed glioma. Sequenced by immunoSEQ multiplex PCR; TCRdb stores in-frame clones only, minus some. The repertoire includes about 54,000 clones, about 82% of them detected once, and approximately 20% sits in the top ten. The sequencing used PBMCs, collected from a glioma patient treated with radiotherapy, temozolomide or both. The receptors derive from a man younger than 35 with glioma. Each CDR3 is given with its conserved first and last residue. A D gene is named only where the DNA matches it firmly. Rows may omit the clone size; those that give it use once, few, many or a size class.

j_call,v_call,d_call,clone_size,cdr3_nt,cdr3_aa
TRBJ2-4,TRBV2,.,.,TGTGCCAGCAGCCTGGTTAACATTCAGTACTTC,CASSLVNIQYF
TRBJ1-2,TRBV27,.,.,TGTGCCAGCAGTTTATCGGGAGGGTCCAATGGCTACACCTTC,CASSLSGGSNGYTF
TRBJ2-3,TRBV4-3,.,medium-sized,TGCGCCAGCAGCCAAGATGGGGGTTTTACGCAGTATTTT,CASSQDGGFTQYF
TRBJ1-5,TRBV30,.,once,TGTGCCTGGAGTGCCGTAGGCGGCCCCTATAGCAATCAGCCCCAGCATTTT,CAWSAVGGPYSNQPQHF
TRBJ2-2,TRBV6-5,.,once,TGTGCCAGCAGACCTACACGGGGGAACACCGGGGAGCTGTTTTTT,CASRPTRGNTGELFF
TRBJ2-7,TRBV10-3,TRBD1,once,TGTGCCATCAGTGACCCCAAGGGGAAGGGACAGACCTCCTACGAGCAGTACTTC,CAISDPKGKGQTSYEQYF
TRBJ2-1,TRBV9,TRBD2,.,TGTGCCAGCAGCGCACCGGGACTAGCGGGGGCCGATGAGCAGTTCTTC,CASSAPGLAGADEQFF
TRBJ1-5,TRBV27,.,.,TGTGCCAGCAGTTTACTGGGCGGGGCCAATCAGCCCCAGCATTTT,CASSLLGGANQPQHF
TRBJ1-1,TRBV18,.,.,TGTGCCAGCTCACCACACCCTAAAGTCGACGGCACTGAAGCTTTCTTT,CASSPHPKVDGTEAFF
TRBJ1-5,TRBV7-2,.,few,TGTGCCAGCAGCTTGGGAGGGGGGTCCGGGCAGCCCCAGCATTTT,CASSLGGGSGQPQHF
TRBJ2-5,TRBV29-1,.,.,TGCAGCGCGGTTGCACAGGGCCAAGAGACCCAGTACTTC,CSAVAQGQETQYF
TRBJ2-7,TRBV10-3,TRBD1,.,TGTGCCATCAGGCAGGGGGACCGGTACTACGAGCAGTACTTC,CAIRQGDRYYEQYF
TRBJ1-4,TRBV6-5,.,.,TGTGCCAGCAGTTATGGGTTCGTAGAAAAACTGTTTTTT,CASSYGFVEKLFF
TRBJ1-1,TRBV28,TRBD1,.,TGTGCCAGCAGCCCCACGGCAGGGGGCTCATCGGGGTGGACTGAAGCTTTCTTT,CASSPTAGGSSGWTEAFF
TRBJ2-7,TRBV18,.,few,TGTGCCAGCTCACCACAAGCAGGGGGACTCTACGAGCAGTACTTC,CASSPQAGGLYEQYF
TRBJ1-1,TRBV19,.,.,TGTGCCAGTAGTTCGGACAGAGGCACTGAAGCTTTCTTT,CASSSDRGTEAFF
TRBJ2-2,TRBV19,.,.,TGTGCCAGTAGTATCACGGGGGTAGATACCGGGGAGCTGTTTTTT,CASSITGVDTGELFF
TRBJ1-1,TRBV29-1,TRBD1,few,TGCAGCGTTGAGGTAAGGGGGCGGAACACTGAAGCTTTCTTT,CSVEVRGRNTEAFF
TRBJ2-5,TRBV2,TRBD2,.,TGTGCCAGCATTTATGCGGGAGCAGAGACCCAGTACTTC,CASIYAGAETQYF
TRBJ2-1,TRBV7-8,.,.,TGTGCCAGCAGCTTAAGGGACCGAAGCTACAATGAGCAGTTCTTC,CASSLRDRSYNEQFF